The 15 T cell receptor beta chains below come from one sample, sequenced in a study of T-cell reconstitution after alpha-beta-depleted transplantation in children. During its preparation, the TCRbeta library received unique molecular identifiers. TCRdb reanalysed the PCR reads using MiXCR and keeps one entry per CDR3 protein. This sample yields about 110,000 distinct CDR3 sequences, of which 9% to 12% are seen a single time; around 8.2% belongs to the top ten. The material was PBMCs from the stem cell graft donor, obtained from the stem cell graft. The receptors originated from a human donor who donated a stem cell graft to a child with acute lymphoblastic leukemia.

The chain carries TRBV6-1 and TRBJ2-7; TRBD2 matches at 12 bases. Per germline, CDR1 MNHNS and CDR2 SASEGT. Germline trimming cut 8 bases from V and 2 bases from J; bases unmatched to any gene: 4. The CDR3 totals 14 residues. The CDR3 reads CASQGLAGTYEQYF. In nucleotides, the CDR3 is TGTGCCAGCCAGGGACTAGCGGGCACCTACGAGCAGTACTTC.

This clonotype was recorded many times. The rearrangement links TRBV5-1 to TRBJ1-5; no reliable D call. This CDR3 spans 14 amino acids. Germline lookup yields CDR1 SGHRS and CDR2 YFSETQ. Between the trimmed V and J ends, which lost 4 bases and 1 base, there was a span of 9 bases. The chain's CDR3 is CASSPDASNQPQHF. CDR3 in DNA: TGCGCCAGCAGCCCTGACGCGAGCAATCAGCCCCAGCATTTT.

This clonotype was picked up many times. This rearrangement joins TRBV27 to TRBJ2-1, with 10 bases matching TRBD2. Trimming took 7 bases from V and 6 from J; bases not matched to a gene: 3. Per the germline V gene, CDR1 is MNHEY and CDR2 is SMNVEV (reference sequence). This CDR3 comprises 13 residues. The CDR3 sequence: CASNPSGGNEQFF. DNA for the CDR3: TGTGCCAGCAATCCTAGCGGGGGCAATGAGCAGTTCTTC.

In this sample, this clonotype turned up a few times. The V and J genes are TRBV11-1 and TRBJ2-1, with 7 bases that match TRBD2. The CDR3 runs to 18 residues. Per germline, CDR1 SGHAT and CDR2 FQDESV (reference sequence). J was trimmed by 4 bases and V by 0 bases; bases with no gene match: 12. CDR3 region: CASSLAFTASGLYNEQFF. CDR3 bases: TGTGCCAGCAGCTTAGCGTTTACGGCTAGCGGATTGTACAATGAGCAGTTCTTC.

This clonotype was detected many times. The rearrangement uses TRBV9 and TRBJ2-7; weak D call: TRBD2 (6 bases). Trimming took 0 bases from V and 7 from J, leaving 23 bases between them. Germline CDR1 and CDR2: SGDLS and YYNGEE. The CDR3 consists of 17 residues. CDR3 coding DNA: TGTGCCAGCAGCGTAGGAGGAACGGGGGTGGGAACGGGAGAGCAGTACTTC. Translating gives CASSVGGTGVGTGEQYF. The variable domain in full, completed from reference TRBV9 and TRBJ2-7, reads DSGVTQTPKHLITATGQRVTLRCSPRSGDLSVYWYQQSLDQGLQFLIQYYNGEERAKGNILERFSAQQFPDLHSELNLSSLELGDSALYFCASSVGGTGVGTGEQYFGPGTRLTVT.

The chain combines TRBV5-4 with TRBJ2-7; no clear D. The V end lost 0 bases, the J end lost 3 bases, and 10 bases lay between the germline ends. This CDR3 region has 14 residues. Per the germline V gene, CDR1 is SGHNT and CDR2 is YYREEE (reference sequence). The CDR3 DNA follows: TGTGCCAGCAGCTTGGCAGGATCCATCTACGAGCAGTACTTC. Translating it yields CASSLAGSIYEQYF. Filled out from reference TRBV5-4 and TRBJ2-7, the complete variable domain reads ETGVTQSPTHLIKTRGQQVTLRCSSQSGHNTVSWYQQALGQGPQFIFQYYREEENGRGNFPPRFSGLQFPNYSSELNVNALELDDSALYLCASSLAGSIYEQYFGPGTRLTVT.

This clonotype occurred many times. J is TRBJ2-1 and V is TRBV6-5, with 10 bases identical to TRBD2. CDR3 length: 16 amino acids. From germline, CDR1 is MNHEY and CDR2 SVGAGI. J lost 2 bases, V lost 0 bases, and 1 base had no gene match. Here the CDR3 reads CASSYSLAGAYNEQFF. The CDR3 DNA reads TGTGCCAGCAGTTACTCGCTAGCGGGAGCCTACAATGAGCAGTTCTTC.

This clonotype was seen ten or more times. The V and J genes are TRBV19 and TRBJ1-4; a possible D gene is TRBD1 (5 bases). Germline loops: CDR1 LNHDA, CDR2 SQIVND (reference sequence). The CDR3 has 14 residues. The V and J ends lost 5 bases and 8 bases respectively, with 15 bases between them. Here the CDR3 DNA reads TGTGCCAGTAGTCTCGGGACGGCCCCAGAAAAACTGTTTTTT. Translating gives CASSLGTAPEKLFF.

The table lists this clonotype with many counts. CDR3 sequence (DNA): TGTGCCACCAGCACGGACAGGGCCTACAATGAGCAGTTCTTC. Protein sequence: CATSTDRAYNEQFF. The V gene is TRBV15, the J gene TRBJ2-1, with 8 bases lining up with TRBD1. J was trimmed by 2 bases and V by 4 bases; bases with no gene match: 1. The CDR3 loop spans 14 amino acids. Per the germline V gene, CDR1 is LNHNV and CDR2 is YYDKDF (reference sequence).

This clonotype came up once. The genes are TRBV2 and TRBJ1-2; 7 bases line up with TRBD1. This CDR3 has 12 residues. The germline gives CDR1 SNHLY, CDR2 FYNNEI. Unmatched junction bases numbered 1, after V lost 7 bases and J lost 2 bases. CDR3 amino acids: CASMTGNYGYTF. For the CDR3, the DNA is TGTGCCAGCATGACAGGGAACTATGGCTACACCTTC.

Many counts were recorded for this clonotype. J is TRBJ1-4 and V is TRBV10-3; tentative D call: TRBD1 (5 bases). V was shortened by 1 base and J by 5 bases, with 8 bases between the two germline ends. Looked up from germline, CDR1 is ENHRY and CDR2 is SYGVKD. The length of the CDR3 is 14 residues. The CDR3 here is CAISELGQNEKLFF. CDR3 coding DNA: TGTGCCATCAGTGAGTTGGGGCAGAATGAAAAACTGTTTTTT.

The V call is TRBV5-1, the J call TRBJ2-6; 9 bases match TRBD1. V gave up 4 bases and J gave up 0 bases; unmatched junction bases: 8. The CDR3 is made up of 18 amino acids. Germline CDR1 reads SGHRS; CDR2 reads YFSETQ. Here the CDR3 DNA reads TGCGCCAGCAGCGGACAGGGGAGAAACTACTCTGGGGCCAACGTCCTGACTTTC. It specifies CASSGQGRNYSGANVLTF.

This clonotype was recorded at least ten times. This chain links TRBV7-2 with TRBJ2-5; 9 bases agree with TRBD2. V was pared by 5 bases and J by 3 bases, with 10 bases of the junction left unmatched. CDR1 and CDR2 from the germline V gene are SGHTA and FQGNSA. The CDR3 totals 16 residues. CDR3 protein: CASSITGTSNEETQYF. In DNA, the CDR3 is TGTGCCAGCAGCATCACCGGGACTAGCAACGAAGAGACCCAGTACTTC.

This clonotype was seen repeatedly, ten times or more. The genes are TRBV29-1 and TRBJ1-2, with D tentatively TRBD1 (6 bases). CDR1 is SQVTM and CDR2 is ANQGSEA in the germline V gene. Trimming pared 5 bases from V and 1 base from J, leaving 8 bases between. This CDR3 comprises 12 residues. In nucleotides, the CDR3 is TGCAGCGTTCGACAGGTTAACTATGGCTACACCTTC. The encoded protein is CSVRQVNYGYTF.

This clonotype was detected ten times or more. The J gene is TRBJ2-7, the V gene TRBV18, with TRBD1 matching over 8 bases. This CDR3 contains 14 residues. Germline V lookup: CDR1 KGHSH, CDR2 LQKENI. J was trimmed by 4 bases and V by 6 bases; bases with no gene match: 8. This CDR3 is CASSRTGQAYEQYF. The CDR3 DNA reads as TGTGCCAGCTCTCGGACAGGGCAGGCGTACGAGCAGTACTTC. Filled out from reference TRBV18 and TRBJ2-7, the complete variable domain reads NAGVMQNPRHLVRRRGQEARLRCSPMKGHSHVYWYRQLPEEGLKFMVYLQKENIIDESGMPKERFSAEFPKEGPSILRIQQVVRGDSAAYFCASSRTGQAYEQYFGPGTRLTVT.